The 29 T cell receptor beta chains listed next were all sequenced from one sample in a study of resident and recirculating memory T cells in vitiligo. Clones were read by immunoSEQ multiplex PCR, and TCRdb kept only the in-frame ones, dropping some. The sample holds 70,000 to 85,000 clones, approximately 91% seen once. Sequencing was performed on blood. The source of these receptors is a male donor with vitiligo.

The chain couples TRBV19 to TRBJ1-5; weak D call: TRBD1 (5 bases). The ends were cut back, 3 bases at V and 2 bases at J, with 11 bases in the middle. Germline V lookup: CDR1 LNHDA, CDR2 SQIVND (reference sequence). The CDR3 covers 15 residues. In nucleotides, the CDR3 is TGTGCCAGTAGTATGGGGCGCAGGGGCAATCAGCCCCAGCATTTT. This sequence encodes CASSMGRRGNQPQHF.

The chain joins TRBV4-1 to TRBJ2-3; D perhaps matches TRBD1 (5 bases). This CDR3 is built from 14 residues. Per the germline V gene, CDR1 is MGHRA and CDR2 is YSYEKL. Trimming stripped 0 bases from V and 4 bases from J, with 8 bases between. The DNA for the CDR3 is TGCGCCAGCAGCCAAGAACAGGCTCCAGATACGCAGTATTTT. It codes for CASSQEQAPDTQYF.

In this sample, this clone turned up a few times. This chain connects TRBV6-5 to TRBJ1-1; TRBD1 agrees at 7 bases. Germline-derived CDR1 and CDR2 are MNHEY and SVGAGI. This CDR3 contains 14 residues. J lost 4 bases, V lost 5 bases, and 7 bases had no gene match. CDR3 bases: TGTGCCAGCAGTCGGGTTTCAGGGGGCACTGAAGCTTTCTTT. It codes for CASSRVSGGTEAFF.

The rearrangement joins TRBV7-9 to TRBJ1-2, with 8 bases identical to TRBD1. CDR3 length: 15 amino acids. CDR1 and CDR2 from the germline V gene are SEHNR and FQNEAQ (reference sequence). V lost 6 bases to trimming and J lost 5 bases; unmatched junction nucleotides: 11. Here the CDR3 reads CASSRNRGEDYGYTF. In nucleotides, the CDR3 is TGTGCCAGCAGTCGGAACAGGGGGGAAGATTATGGCTACACCTTC.

V usage is TRBV9 and J usage is TRBJ2-5; 7 positions agree with TRBD2. V was clipped by 2 bases and J by 4 bases; unmatched bases: 2. The CDR3 extends over 13 amino acids. CDR1 and CDR2 from the germline V gene are SGDLS and YYNGEE. CDR3 loop: CASSVGGGETQYF. In DNA, the CDR3 is TGTGCCAGCAGCGTGGGGGGGGGAGAGACCCAGTACTTC.

The chain uses TRBV11-3 and TRBJ2-1; D is possibly TRBD2 (6 bases). Looked up from germline, CDR1 is SGHNT and CDR2 is YENEEA. V was trimmed by 1 base and J by 5 bases, leaving 15 bases between them. The CDR3 sequence is 16 residues long. The CDR3 sequence: CASSLGVMGGNNEQFF. In DNA, the CDR3 is TGTGCCAGCAGCTTAGGCGTAATGGGGGGTAACAATGAGCAGTTCTTC.

This chain uses TRBV7-2 with TRBJ1-2; TRBD1 matches 8 bases. CDR1 is SGHTA and CDR2 is FQGNSA in the germline V gene. The trim removed 3 bases at V and 5 bases at J, leaving 8 bases unmatched. This CDR3 is 15 amino acids long. CDR3 residues: CASSFVTRTGYGYTF. The CDR3 DNA reads as TGTGCCAGCAGCTTCGTTACTCGGACAGGGTATGGCTACACCTTC.

The chain carries TRBV7-6 and TRBJ2-7, with 9 bases aligning to TRBD1. There are 15 residues in the CDR3. Germline assignment: CDR1 SGHVS and CDR2 FNYEAQ. V lost 7 bases, J lost 6 bases, and 13 bases stayed unmatched. In nucleotides, the CDR3 is TGTGCCAGCACCTTGGGGGACAGGGAGCCCTCCGAGCAGTACTTC. This codes for CASTLGDREPSEQYF.

This sequence joins TRBV7-9 and TRBJ2-5; possibly TRBD2 for D (6 bases). The CDR3 covers 15 residues. Trimming shortened V by 4 bases and J by 4 bases, and 16 bases separated the two germline ends. CDR1 is SEHNR, CDR2 FQNEAQ, per germline (reference sequence). CDR3 loop: CASSSVGTQGETQYF. The DNA for the CDR3 is TGTGCCAGCAGCTCCGTTGGGACTCAGGGAGAGACCCAGTACTTC.

The V call is TRBV6-5, the J call TRBJ1-1, with D uncertain. The V gene lost 0 bases and the J gene lost 7 bases, with 12 bases spanning the gap. CDR3 length equals 14 residues. Per germline, CDR1 MNHEY and CDR2 SVGAGI. CDR3 protein: CASSYSMSGIEAFF. DNA of the CDR3: TGTGCCAGCAGTTACTCGATGTCCGGGATTGAAGCTTTCTTT.

The chain has TRBV10-3 and TRBJ1-5; 11 bases match TRBD1. Trimming took 5 bases from V and 7 from J; bases not matched to a gene: 7. This CDR3 spans 15 amino acids. Germline V CDR1 and CDR2: ENHRY, SYGVKD. In DNA form, the CDR3 reads TGTGCCATCAGTATGGGGACAGGGGGTGGGCAGCCCCAGCATTTT. Its protein is CAISMGTGGGQPQHF.

The chain joins TRBV6-1 to TRBJ1-5, with TRBD1 matching over 7 bases. Per the germline V gene, CDR1 is MNHNS and CDR2 is SASEGT. The CDR3 totals 15 residues. With 6 bases clipped from V and 7 bases from J, the junction kept 12 bases outside the gene matches. The CDR3 coding sequence is TGTGCCAGCAGGGATCCCGGACAGGACTCCCAGCCCCAGCATTTT. It translates to CASRDPGQDSQPQHF.

The rearrangement links TRBV4-1 to TRBJ2-1, with D uncertain. The germline V gene has CDR1 MGHRA and CDR2 YSYEKL. The CDR3 length is 15 residues. Trimming took 1 base from V and 0 from J, leaving 7 bases between them. The chain's CDR3 is CASSQVFSSYNEQFF. In DNA, the CDR3 is TGCGCCAGCAGCCAAGTTTTTAGCTCCTACAATGAGCAGTTCTTC.

The chain has TRBV10-3 and TRBJ1-2; TRBD1 might be the D (5 bases). Germline V lookup: CDR1 ENHRY, CDR2 SYGVKD. V was shortened by 2 bases and J by 6 bases, with 19 bases between the two germline ends. CDR3 length: 16 residues. CDR3 in DNA: TGTGCCATCAGTGAGGCCCGACAGCGAGCAAACGATGGCTACACCTTC. Translation: CAISEARQRANDGYTF.

The chain carries TRBV27 and TRBJ2-5; 7 nucleotides align to TRBD2. The J segment lost 4 bases and the V segment lost 7 bases, leaving 15 bases of the junction unmatched. Germline V gene data show CDR1 as MNHEY and CDR2 as SMNVEV (reference sequence). The CDR3 extends over 16 amino acids. The DNA of the CDR3 is TGTGCCAGCAAGGAGCGGGGATTCGGGGACGGAGAGACCCAGTACTTC. It yields the protein CASKERGFGDGETQYF.

This clone was counted only a few times. The rearrangement joins TRBV9 to TRBJ2-2, with a weak D call TRBD1 (8 bases). This CDR3 has 16 residues. Per germline, CDR1 SGDLS and CDR2 YYNGEE. Trimming removed 4 bases from V and 2 bases from J, with 15 bases in between. For the CDR3, the DNA is TGTGCCAGCAGCACAGGGGGAGGGATTAACACCGGGGAGCTGTTTTTT. Protein sequence: CASSTGGGINTGELFF.

The chain joins TRBV15 to TRBJ1-5; maybe TRBD1 (6 bases). The ends were cut back, 4 bases at V and 1 base at J, with 14 bases in the middle. The CDR3 covers 16 residues. The germline V gene has CDR1 LNHNV and CDR2 YYDKDF (reference sequence). The CDR3 DNA reads as TGTGCCACCAGCAAAGGTCAGGGGATAAGCAATCAGCCCCAGCATTTT. This codes for CATSKGQGISNQPQHF.

The chain employs TRBV10-3 and TRBJ2-3; 7 nucleotides line up with TRBD1. The CDR3 has 15 residues. V was clipped by 6 bases and J by 0 bases; unmatched bases: 6. In germline, CDR1 is ENHRY, CDR2 SYGVKD. The CDR3 DNA follows: TGTGCCATCAGGCGCGGACAGGCCAGCACAGATACGCAGTATTTT. Protein: CAIRRGQASTDTQYF.

The chain joins TRBV7-2 to TRBJ1-4; possibly TRBD1 for D (6 bases). V was shortened by 2 bases and J by 8 bases, with 18 bases between the two germline ends. This CDR3 contains 16 residues. Per the germline V gene, CDR1 is SGHTA and CDR2 is FQGNSA. This chain's CDR3 is CASSLFWGRADEKLFF. The DNA for the CDR3 is TGTGCCAGCAGCTTATTTTGGGGGCGGGCGGACGAAAAACTGTTTTTT. Combining the CDR3 with reference TRBV7-2 and TRBJ1-4 gives the whole variable domain GAGVSQSPSNKVTEKGKDVELRCDPISGHTALYWYRQSLGQGLEFLIYFQGNSAPDKSGLPSDRFSAERTGGSVSTLTIQRTQQEDSAVYLCASSLFWGRADEKLFFGSGTQLSVL.

This chain joins TRBV4-2 and TRBJ1-1; D ambiguous. V was shortened by 5 bases and J by 1 base, with 20 bases between the two germline ends. This CDR3 has 17 amino acids. Germline V gene sequence: CDR1 LGHNA, CDR2 YNFKEQ. CDR3 sequence reads: CASSKKGSGESNTEAFF. CDR3 in DNA: TGTGCCAGCAGCAAAAAAGGTTCCGGGGAATCGAACACTGAAGCTTTCTTT.

V gene TRBV4-3 combines with J gene TRBJ1-1; D unresolved. Germline V lookup: CDR1 LGHNA, CDR2 YSLEER. Deletions cut 1 base from V and 0 bases from J, with 12 bases between. This CDR3 has 16 amino acids. Written as DNA, the CDR3 is TGCGCCAGCAGCCAAGTTTACTTGGTATTGAACACTGAAGCTTTCTTT. Protein sequence: CASSQVYLVLNTEAFF.

The CDR3 protein is CASSGPGLNEAFF. As DNA, the CDR3 is TGTGCCAGCAGCGGGCCGGGATTAAACGAAGCTTTCTTT. This chain connects TRBV4-2 to TRBJ1-1, with no clear D. The V and J ends lost 5 bases and 8 bases respectively, with 15 bases between them. The CDR3 covers 13 residues. Germline V gene lookup returns CDR1 LGHNA and CDR2 YNFKEQ.

The chain joins TRBV12-5 to TRBJ1-6; D not certain. Per the germline V gene, CDR1 is LGHNT and CDR2 is FRNRAP. V dropped 5 bases and J dropped 6 bases, with 11 bases sitting between them. This CDR3 has 14 residues. The CDR3 bases are TGTGCTAGTGGTCCAGACGGAGGTAATTCACCCCTCCACTTT. The encoded protein is CASGPDGGNSPLHF.

The chain links TRBV5-1 to TRBJ1-2, with 9 positions matching TRBD1. The CDR3 spans 13 residues. The ends lost 4 bases at V and 8 bases at J; junction bases unmatched: 6. Germline loops: CDR1 SGHRS, CDR2 YFSETQ. The CDR3 region has the DNA TGCGCCAGCAGCCCACAGGGGGCGCACGGCTACACCTTC. It encodes CASSPQGAHGYTF.

Concerning this clone: A junction end diverges from the germline sequence, so it may reflect a read error. Other DNA sequences in this sample translate to the same CDR3. The V gene is TRBV28, the J gene TRBJ1-2; weak D call: TRBD1 (5 bases). Looked up from germline, CDR1 is MDHEN and CDR2 is SYDVKM. CDR3 length equals 11 residues. This CDR3 is CASSIGGGYTF. Written as DNA, the CDR3 is TGCGCCAGCAGCATCGGGGGGGGCTACACCTTC.

The rearrangement uses TRBV27 and TRBJ1-6, with D possibly being TRBD1 (6 bases). Germline V CDR1 and CDR2: MNHEY, SMNVEV (reference sequence). The V gene lost 6 bases and the J gene lost 3 bases, with 9 bases spanning the gap. This CDR3 is 14 amino acids long. CDR3 in DNA: TGTGCCAGCAGCGAGGACAGCTATAATTCACCCCTCCACTTT. This codes for CASSEDSYNSPLHF.

The chain has TRBV13 and TRBJ1-3; D might be TRBD1 (5 bases). Germline values: CDR1 PRHDT, CDR2 FYEKMQ (reference sequence). Deletions cut 5 bases from V and 9 bases from J, with 11 bases between. This CDR3 is 12 amino acids long. The CDR3 DNA is TGTGCCAGCAGCCCCGGGACTGTCACCATATATTTT. It translates to CASSPGTVTIYF.

V usage is TRBV28 and J usage is TRBJ1-2, with D tentatively TRBD1 (5 bases). Trimming left V 3 bases short and J 1 base short, with 9 bases between. In germline, CDR1 is MDHEN, CDR2 SYDVKM. The CDR3 totals 14 residues. In DNA form, the CDR3 reads TGTGCCAGCAGTTTTTACGGGGGTAACTATGGCTACACCTTC. Its translation is CASSFYGGNYGYTF.

The rearrangement links TRBV7-9 to TRBJ2-1; 14 nucleotides match TRBD2. V gave up 4 bases and J gave up 8 bases; unmatched junction bases: 7. In germline, CDR1 is SEHNR, CDR2 FQNEAQ (reference sequence). This CDR3 is built from 16 residues. CDR3 nucleotides: TGTGCCAGCAGCTCACCGGGACTAGCGGGGGTGCATGAGCAGTTCTTC. Translating gives CASSSPGLAGVHEQFF.